The T cell receptor beta chain under discussion was sequenced for a study of neurological immune-mediated disorders (dated by TCRdb to the late 2010s). For the wider study: Peripheral blood TCR-beta repertoires from patients with HTLV-I-associated myelopathy (HAM/TSP), patients with multiple sclerosis, and healthy controls were compared in the study using UMI-based sequencing. The approximately 100 TCR-beta libraries included longitudinal samples, technical triplicates and paired sorted CD4+ and CD8+ T-cell subsets alongside PBMC samples. The cohort was made up of 60 to 75 subjects, consisting of some 15 HAM/TSP patients, 35 or so multiple sclerosis patients and 20 healthy controls. General conclusions and limits of the study: Across subjects, expanded clones never shared an identical CDR3 amino acid sequence, which suggests that the TCR-beta repertoires in every group were private. The highest TCR clonal expansion was observed in HAM/TSP patients, whereas the lowest was observed in MS patients, even when compared with healthy controls.

This clonotype was seen at least ten times. Its antigen is currently not known. Base qualities are missing; no much larger clone stands one base away. cDNA was synthesized by template-switch 5'RACE using a primer with a 10-nucleotide random unique molecular identifier that tagged each TCR transcript. Every sequencing run yielded over 160 million TCR-beta sequences covering 15-18 subjects. The RNeasy kit was used to extract total RNA. The KAPA Real-time Library Amplification kit was used to amplify TCR-beta VDJ regions with primers targeting the TCR constant region and the 5'RACE anchor. A first PCR added sample indexes and Illumina adaptors, after which a second PCR increased the library yield. After Ampure bead purification, the TCR product of roughly 650 bp was size-selected on a 2% E-gel SizeSelection system. Before pooling, library quality was assessed on a Bioanalyzer, concentration was determined with Qubit, and library quantification was performed with the Kapa Library Quantification kit. An Illumina HiSeq 2500 was used to sequence the libraries paired-end at 2 x 150 bp. To increase sequence diversity, roughly 24-32% phiX was spiked into each library pool. In the paper's pipeline: Quality-filtered reads were processed with the UMI-based MiGEC pipeline, and over 75% of raw TCR sequences were removed by the MiGEC pipeline during error correction. VDJ genes were aligned to IMGT germline references, and clonotypes were defined by unique CDR3 amino acid sequence plus V-J genes. Clonal expansion, Shannon diversity and CDR3 relatedness (CalcPairwiseDistances, ClusterSamples) were evaluated with VDJtools, and phylogenetic trees were built with CLCbio workbench. Expanded clones were defined as having at least 8 unique UMIs, based on coefficient-of-variation modelling across technical triplicates. Clones were called with MiXCR by TCRdb after fastp trimmed the public reads at Q25, and only in-frame beta chains were retained. Identical CDR3 protein sequences are pooled into one entry, listed with their most common genes and DNA. These V and J calls originate from TCRdb's pipeline instead of the authors' own analysis. A total of some 10,000 distinct CDR3 sequences appear in this sample, roughly 21% of them only once. The ten largest clones take up around 46% of the sample.

For the sorted-subset TCR libraries, the starting material was around 1 million sorted CD4+ or CD8+ T cells. Peripheral blood underwent Ficoll-Hypaque density gradient centrifugation to isolate PBMCs, which were then cryopreserved in liquid nitrogen. The study also sequenced paired sorted CD4+ and CD8+ subsets from healthy controls, HAM/TSP patients and MS patients. The germline V gene specifies MGHRA as CDR1 and YSYEKL as CDR2. The cysteine opens and the phenylalanine closes a CDR3 of 18 amino acids. The entry retains the CDR3 DNA only, 54 bases that are in frame from base 1. Trimmed from V: 1 base; trimmed from J: 4 bases; junction bases lacking a gene match: 13.

The sequence derives from a woman aged 55 to 70 with HTLV-1-associated myelopathy (HAM/TSP). This chain joins TRBV4-1 to TRBJ2-3, with 8 central nucleotides matching TRBD2. Sequenced material: CD8+ T cells from blood. The CDR3 corresponds to CASSQVETGGPSPDTQYF. The DNA reads as follows: TGCGCCAGCAGCCAAGTAGAAACGGGGGGGCCCAGTCCAGATACGCAGTATTTT.